This is a list of T cell receptor beta chains from one sample in a study of blood T cell repertoires in COVID-19. The assay was immunoSEQ multiplex PCR, and TCRdb's table has in-frame clones only and misses some. The repertoire consists of hundreds of thousands of clones, with 65% to 90% occurring once and the leading ten covering 3.5% to 4.5%. Sequencing was done on a sample of PBMCs or T cells enriched from blood (not recorded which). Source of these receptors: a woman aged 40 to 49 with acute COVID-19. Each CDR3 is given with its conserved first and last residue. Fields, in order: D gene, J gene, V gene, clone size, CDR3 protein, CDR3 DNA. The D gene is left open where the match is weak. Rows give clone size only sometimes, using once, few, many, or a class for an expanded clone.

D: -
J: TRBJ2-5
V: TRBV14
size: -
CDR3: CASSLRETAAQYF
DNA: TGTGCCAGCAGCCTCCGCGAGACGGCGGCCCAGTACTTC

D: TRBD2
J: TRBJ2-1
V: TRBV28
size: -
CDR3: CASSRASGRGGEQFF
DNA: TGTGCCAGCAGTCGCGCTAGCGGGAGGGGGGGTGAGCAGTTCTTC

D: -
J: TRBJ2-7
V: TRBV4-1
size: -
CDR3: CASSPEASIEQYF
DNA: TGCGCCAGCAGCCCAGAAGCTTCTATCGAGCAGTACTTC

D: -
J: TRBJ2-5
V: TRBV29-1
size: -
CDR3: CSVVGSGRQETQYF
DNA: TGCAGCGTTGTTGGAAGCGGGCGACAAGAGACCCAGTACTTC

D: -
J: TRBJ1-4
V: TRBV7-9
size: -
CDR3: CASSLATGGTNEKLFF
DNA: TGTGCCAGCAGCTTGGCTACAGGCGGTACTAATGAAAAACTGTTTTTT

D: -
J: TRBJ2-3
V: TRBV2
size: -
CDR3: CASSLLTGFSPDTQYF
DNA: TGTGCCAGCAGTTTGTTGACGGGTTTCAGCCCAGATACGCAGTATTTT

D: TRBD2
J: TRBJ2-1
V: TRBV7-3
size: -
CDR3: CASSLSSGSPEQFF
DNA: TGTGCCAGCAGCTTAAGTAGCGGGAGCCCTGAGCAGTTCTTC

D: -
J: TRBJ1-5
V: TRBV2
size: -
CDR3: CASSDRGRKNQPQHF
DNA: TGTGCCAGCAGTGACAGGGGAAGAAAAAATCAGCCCCAGCATTTT

D: TRBD1
J: TRBJ1-5
V: TRBV19
size: -
CDR3: CASSIQGVQPQHF
DNA: TGTGCCAGTAGTATACAGGGGGTTCAGCCCCAGCATTTT

D: TRBD2
J: TRBJ2-1
V: TRBV7-9
size: -
CDR3: CASSLASGNTNEQFF
DNA: TGTGCCAGCAGCTTAGCTAGCGGGAATACGAATGAGCAGTTCTTC

D: -
J: TRBJ2-7
V: TRBV7-3
size: -
CDR3: CASSPQAGSFSEQYF
DNA: TGTGCCAGCAGCCCTCAGGCCGGGAGTTTTTCAGAGCAGTACTTC

D: TRBD2
J: TRBJ2-7
V: TRBV4-3
size: -
CDR3: CASSQDLRTSGLYEQYF
DNA: TGCGCCAGCAGCCAAGATCTAAGGACTAGCGGTTTGTACGAGCAGTACTTC

D: -
J: TRBJ2-1
V: TRBV4-2
size: -
CDR3: CASSQAALDNEQFF
DNA: TGTGCCAGCAGCCAGGCGGCACTAGACAATGAGCAGTTCTTC

D: TRBD1
J: TRBJ1-1
V: TRBV28
size: -
CDR3: CASSSRPDRPNTEAFF
DNA: TGTGCCAGCAGCTCTCGTCCGGACAGGCCGAACACTGAAGCTTTCTTT

D: -
J: TRBJ2-7
V: TRBV6-1
size: once
CDR3: CASSVGGTAGWVYEQYF
DNA: TGTGCCAGCAGTGTAGGAGGGACAGCCGGATGGGTCTACGAGCAGTACTTC